These 18 T cell receptor beta chains came from one sample sequenced in a study of metastatic and nonmetastatic thyroid tumors. There were no patients who had received any treatment before thyroid surgery. TCRdb re-called clones from the PCR reads using MiXCR. The sample yields about 93,000 clones, about 13% seen once. Material for sequencing was blood. These receptors all stem from a female donor with papillary thyroid cancer or a benign thyroid nodule (not recorded which). Some clones in this sample may be carry-over from other donors' samples.

This clone showed up many times. This chain uses TRBV20-1 with TRBJ2-6; unclear D gene. Germline V CDR1 and CDR2: DFQATT, SNEGSKA (reference sequence). V lost 1 base and J 1 base, leaving 8 bases between the germline ends. The CDR3 has 15 residues. Here the CDR3 reads CSARALQSGANVLTF. CDR3 DNA: TGCAGTGCTAGAGCCCTACAATCTGGGGCCAACGTCCTGACTTTC.

This clone was observed many times. V gene TRBV28 combines with J gene TRBJ2-1; possibly TRBD1 for D (5 bases). Looked up from germline, CDR1 is MDHEN and CDR2 is SYDVKM. With 6 bases removed from V and 10 bases from J, the gap between germline ends came to 13 bases. The CDR3 covers 12 residues. CDR3 in amino acids: CASSGPRTEQFF. Here the CDR3 DNA reads TGTGCCAGCAGCGGGCCTAGGACAGAGCAGTTCTTC.

This clone was seen repeatedly, ten times or more. The V and J genes are TRBV7-2 and TRBJ1-5, with D maybe TRBD1 (5 bases). Trimming took 5 bases from V and 4 from J, leaving 15 bases between them. CDR3 length: 15 residues. Germline CDR1 is SGHTA and CDR2 is FQGNSA. The CDR3 coding sequence is TGTGCCAGCAGCCCCGTCGAGGGGCTAAATCAGCCCCAGCATTTT. Translating gives CASSPVEGLNQPQHF.

This clone was picked up many times. This chain connects TRBV12-3 or TRBV12-4 to TRBJ2-3; D remains unclear. The germline V and J ends were trimmed by 2 bases and 6 bases, with 9 bases remaining between them. This CDR3 spans 13 amino acids. CDR3: CASSLKASDTQYF. As DNA, the CDR3 is TGTGCCAGCAGTTTAAAAGCCTCGGATACGCAGTATTTT.

This clone was recorded many times. The J gene is TRBJ1-6, the V gene TRBV30; 7 bases align to TRBD1. The CDR3 is 16 residues long. Germline values: CDR1 GTSNPN, CDR2 SVGIG (reference sequence). V lost 2 bases to trimming and J lost 10 bases; unmatched junction nucleotides: 14. CDR3 protein: CAWSSPGTQGSSPLHF. CDR3 nucleotide sequence: TGTGCCTGGAGTTCGCCTGGGACACAGGGGAGCTCACCCCTCCACTTT.

For this clone: A much larger clone lies one base from this, so it may be a read error. The conserved closing phenylalanine or tryptophan is absent in this CDR3, likely reflecting a read error. The chain combines TRBV5-5 with TRBJ2-2, with D maybe TRBD2 (6 bases). V was pared by 0 bases and J by 2 bases, with 11 bases between. There are 16 residues in the CDR3. CDR1 and CDR2 from the germline V gene are SGHKS and YYEKEE (reference sequence). The DNA of the CDR3 is TGTGCCAGCAGCTTGGGGGGCGGGACCAACACCGGGGAGCTGTTTCTT. Protein: CASSLGGGTNTGELFL.

About this clone: One end of the junction is discordant with germline, which a read error may explain. In DNA, the CDR3 is TGTGCCAGCAGCTCCTCCGCGGGAGGCGCCTACAATGAGCAGTTTTTC. This translates into CASSSSAGGAYNEQFF. V usage is TRBV11-2 and J usage is TRBJ2-1; 8 bases align to TRBD2. The CDR3 is 16 residues long. In germline, CDR1 is SGHAT, CDR2 FQNNGV.

V gene TRBV6-1 combines with J gene TRBJ1-1; D not resolved. Germline V gene sequence: CDR1 MNHNS, CDR2 SASEGT. This CDR3 comprises 13 residues. The V end was cut by 6 bases, the J end by 5 bases, with 13 bases between. Here the CDR3 DNA reads TGTGCCAGCAGCCGCCTCGTTGTGACTGAAGCTTTCTTT. This sequence encodes CASSRLVVTEAFF.

This clone was observed at least ten times. J is TRBJ2-1 and V is TRBV7-6; D gene uncertain. Between the trimmed V and J ends, which lost 6 bases and 4 bases, there was a span of 19 bases. CDR1 SGHVS and CDR2 FNYEAQ come from the germline V gene. The CDR3 spans 16 residues. The CDR3 DNA sequence: TGTGCCAGCAGGGGTAAAGATCGTCACACTTACAATGAGCAGTTCTTC. This translates into CASRGKDRHTYNEQFF.

This clone was observed at least ten times. This chain joins TRBV11-2 and TRBJ2-5, with no clear D. CDR3 length: 15 amino acids. Germline values: CDR1 SGHAT, CDR2 FQNNGV. Trimming pared 6 bases from V and 0 bases from J, leaving 14 bases between. CDR3 nucleotides: TGTGCCAGCAGAGGAATCCGACGGGACCAAGAGACCCAGTACTTC. It codes for CASRGIRRDQETQYF.

This clone was detected many times. V gene TRBV4-3 combines with J gene TRBJ2-1, with D possibly being TRBD2 (6 bases). V lost 1 base and J lost 3, with 13 bases in between. The CDR3 has 16 residues. The V gene's germline CDR1 is LGHNA and CDR2 YSLEER. The CDR3 DNA reads as TGCGCCAGCAGCCAAGTAATTAGCGGAGTCTACAATGAGCAGTTCTTC. Protein product: CASSQVISGVYNEQFF.

This clone was seen repeatedly, ten times or more. The chain couples TRBV3-1 to TRBJ1-1, with 8 bases that match TRBD1. Trimming cost V 5 bases and J 6 bases; bases outside gene matches: 8. The CDR3 has 14 amino acids. The germline V gene encodes CDR1 LGHDT and CDR2 YNNKEL (reference sequence). This chain's CDR3 is CASSSDRGISEAFF. The CDR3 nucleotides are TGTGCCAGCAGCTCAGACAGGGGAATTTCTGAAGCTTTCTTT.

The chain has TRBV12-3 or TRBV12-4 and TRBJ2-1; 10 bases agree with TRBD2. V lost 6 bases to trimming and J lost 3 bases; unmatched junction nucleotides: 8. This CDR3 contains 16 residues. CDR3 loop: CASSPAGLAVYNEQFF. The CDR3 region has the DNA TGTGCCAGCAGCCCCGCCGGACTAGCGGTCTACAATGAGCAGTTCTTC.

The sample holds many counts of this clone. J is TRBJ2-2 and V is TRBV5-6; TRBD2 aligns across 7 bases. The CDR3 runs 15 residues. CDR1 is SGHDT and CDR2 is YYEEEE in the germline V gene. V shed 3 bases and J 0 bases; nucleotides not matched to a gene: 2. The CDR3 sequence is CASSSSGANTGELFF. CDR3 bases: TGTGCCAGCAGCTCTAGCGGCGCGAACACCGGGGAGCTGTTTTTT.

This clone has ten or more counts. The chain is built from TRBV30 and TRBJ1-2, with TRBD1 identical over 9 bases. CDR3 size: 13 residues. Germline-derived CDR1 and CDR2 are GTSNPN and SVGIG (reference sequence). V lost 3 bases, J lost 5 bases, and 4 bases stayed unmatched. CDR3 residues: CAWSGQGSYGYTF. The CDR3 nucleotides read TGTGCCTGGAGCGGACAGGGGAGTTATGGCTACACCTTC. Using reference TRBV30 and TRBJ1-2 for the parts outside the CDR3, the full variable domain is SQTIHQWPATLVQPVGSPLSLECTVEGTSNPNLYWYRQAAGRGLQLLFYSVGIGQISSEVPQNLSASRPQDRQFILSSKKLLLSDSGFYLCAWSGQGSYGYTFGSGTRLTVV.

This clone was picked up many times. The CDR3 DNA is TGTGCCAGCAGTTTACCTCCCAACAAGCAGTACTTC. Encoded protein: CASSLPPNKQYF. This rearrangement joins TRBV27 to TRBJ2-7; D ambiguous. This CDR3 is built from 12 residues. V gave up 2 bases and J gave up 8 bases, with 10 bases separating them. CDR1 is MNHEY and CDR2 is SMNVEV in the germline V gene (reference sequence).

This clone came up a few times. This chain joins TRBV28 and TRBJ1-5, with a possible D match to TRBD1 (5 bases). V lost 4 bases and J 4 bases, leaving 14 bases between the germline ends. Germline CDR1 and CDR2: MDHEN and SYDVKM. This CDR3 has 15 amino acids. In nucleotides, the CDR3 is TGTGCCAGCAGTTCTCGGGACGGGGATAATCAGCCCCAGCATTTT. Its protein is CASSSRDGDNQPQHF. Filled out from reference TRBV28 and TRBJ1-5, the complete variable domain reads DVKVTQSSRYLVKRTGEKVFLECVQDMDHENMFWYRQDPGLGLRLIYFSYDVKMKEKGDIPEGYSVSREKKERFSLILESASTNQTSMYLCASSSRDGDNQPQHFGDGTRLSIL.

A word on this clone: This may be a read error, as it is one base from a much larger clone. This chain links TRBV7-3 with TRBJ2-5; D gene ambiguous. The CDR3 sequence is 11 residues long. Per germline, CDR1 SGHTA and CDR2 FQGTGA. CDR3 sequence: CMSMQEETQYF. CDR3 nucleotide sequence: TGTATGAGCATGCAAGAAGAGACCCAGTACTTC.